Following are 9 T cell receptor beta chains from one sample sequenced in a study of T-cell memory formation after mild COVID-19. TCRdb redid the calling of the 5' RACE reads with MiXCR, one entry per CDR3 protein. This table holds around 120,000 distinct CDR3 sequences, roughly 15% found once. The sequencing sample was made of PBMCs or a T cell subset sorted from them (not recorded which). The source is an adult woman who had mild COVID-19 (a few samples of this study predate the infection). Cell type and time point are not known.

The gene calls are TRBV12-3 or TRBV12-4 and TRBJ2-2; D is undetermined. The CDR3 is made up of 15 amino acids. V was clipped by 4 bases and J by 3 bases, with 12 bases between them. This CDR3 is CASSYRAAYTGELFF. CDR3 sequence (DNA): TGTGCCAGCAGTTACCGGGCGGCCTACACCGGGGAGCTGTTTTTT.

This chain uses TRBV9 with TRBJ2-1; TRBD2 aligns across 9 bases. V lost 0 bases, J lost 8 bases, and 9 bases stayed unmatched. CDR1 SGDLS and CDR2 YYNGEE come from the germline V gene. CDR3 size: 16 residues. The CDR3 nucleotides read TGTGCCAGCAGCGTAGTGGCTAGCGGGATGGGGGATGAGCAGTTCTTC. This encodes CASSVVASGMGDEQFF.

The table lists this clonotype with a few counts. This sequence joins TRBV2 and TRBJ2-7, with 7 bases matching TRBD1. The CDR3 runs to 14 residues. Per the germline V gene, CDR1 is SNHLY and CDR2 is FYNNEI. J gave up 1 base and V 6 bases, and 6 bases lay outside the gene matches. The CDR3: CASRTGRGSYEQYF. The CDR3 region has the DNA TGTGCCAGCAGGACAGGGCGCGGATCCTACGAGCAGTACTTC. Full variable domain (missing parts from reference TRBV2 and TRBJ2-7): EPEVTQTPSHQVTQMGQEVILRCVPISNHLYFYWYRQILGQKVEFLVSFYNNEISEKSEIFDDQFSVERPDGSNFTLKIRSTKLEDSAMYFCASRTGRGSYEQYFGPGTRLTVT.

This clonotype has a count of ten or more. Here the CDR3 reads CATSDFRQGTPDTQYF. The CDR3 DNA is TGTGCCACCAGTGATTTTCGGCAGGGGACGCCAGATACGCAGTATTTT. V is TRBV24-1 and J is TRBJ2-3, with TRBD1 as a possible D gene (6 bases). Trimming shortened V by 1 base and J by 4 bases, and 14 bases separated the two germline ends. This CDR3 has 16 amino acids. Per germline, CDR1 KGHDR and CDR2 SFDVKD.

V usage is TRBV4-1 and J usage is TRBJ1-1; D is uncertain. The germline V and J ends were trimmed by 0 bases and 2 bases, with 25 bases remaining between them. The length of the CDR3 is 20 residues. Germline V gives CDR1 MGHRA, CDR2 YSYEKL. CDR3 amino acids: CASSQDQYVWASLDNTEAFF. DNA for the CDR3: TGCGCCAGCAGCCAAGATCAGTACGTATGGGCCTCGCTTGATAACACTGAAGCTTTCTTT.

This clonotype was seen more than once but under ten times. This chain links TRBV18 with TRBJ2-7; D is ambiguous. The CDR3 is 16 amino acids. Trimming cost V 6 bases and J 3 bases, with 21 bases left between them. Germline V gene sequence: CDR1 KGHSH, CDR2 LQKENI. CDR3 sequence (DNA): TGTGCCAGCTCTTACCTGGACCAGATGACGTTCTACGAGCAGTACTTC. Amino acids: CASSYLDQMTFYEQYF.

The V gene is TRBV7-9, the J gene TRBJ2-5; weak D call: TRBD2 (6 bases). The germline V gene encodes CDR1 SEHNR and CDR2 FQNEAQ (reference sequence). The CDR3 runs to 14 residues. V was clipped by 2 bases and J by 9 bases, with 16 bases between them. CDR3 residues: CASSLSGTPRSQYF. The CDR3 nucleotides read TGTGCCAGCAGCTTATCCGGGACTCCTCGATCCCAGTACTTC.

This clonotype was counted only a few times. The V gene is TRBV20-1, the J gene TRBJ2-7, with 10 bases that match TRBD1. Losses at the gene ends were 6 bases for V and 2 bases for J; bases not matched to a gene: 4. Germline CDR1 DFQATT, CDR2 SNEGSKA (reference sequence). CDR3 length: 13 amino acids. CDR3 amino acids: CSAQGQGTYEQYF. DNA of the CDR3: TGCAGTGCCCAGGGACAGGGGACCTACGAGCAGTACTTC.

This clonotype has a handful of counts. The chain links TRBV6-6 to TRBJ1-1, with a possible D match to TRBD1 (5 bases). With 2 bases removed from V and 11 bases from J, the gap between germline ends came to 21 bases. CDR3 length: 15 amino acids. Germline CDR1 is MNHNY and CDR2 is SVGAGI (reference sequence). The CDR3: CASSYLSGQALGAFF. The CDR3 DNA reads TGTGCCAGCAGTTACCTCTCAGGGCAGGCCCTAGGGGCTTTCTTT.